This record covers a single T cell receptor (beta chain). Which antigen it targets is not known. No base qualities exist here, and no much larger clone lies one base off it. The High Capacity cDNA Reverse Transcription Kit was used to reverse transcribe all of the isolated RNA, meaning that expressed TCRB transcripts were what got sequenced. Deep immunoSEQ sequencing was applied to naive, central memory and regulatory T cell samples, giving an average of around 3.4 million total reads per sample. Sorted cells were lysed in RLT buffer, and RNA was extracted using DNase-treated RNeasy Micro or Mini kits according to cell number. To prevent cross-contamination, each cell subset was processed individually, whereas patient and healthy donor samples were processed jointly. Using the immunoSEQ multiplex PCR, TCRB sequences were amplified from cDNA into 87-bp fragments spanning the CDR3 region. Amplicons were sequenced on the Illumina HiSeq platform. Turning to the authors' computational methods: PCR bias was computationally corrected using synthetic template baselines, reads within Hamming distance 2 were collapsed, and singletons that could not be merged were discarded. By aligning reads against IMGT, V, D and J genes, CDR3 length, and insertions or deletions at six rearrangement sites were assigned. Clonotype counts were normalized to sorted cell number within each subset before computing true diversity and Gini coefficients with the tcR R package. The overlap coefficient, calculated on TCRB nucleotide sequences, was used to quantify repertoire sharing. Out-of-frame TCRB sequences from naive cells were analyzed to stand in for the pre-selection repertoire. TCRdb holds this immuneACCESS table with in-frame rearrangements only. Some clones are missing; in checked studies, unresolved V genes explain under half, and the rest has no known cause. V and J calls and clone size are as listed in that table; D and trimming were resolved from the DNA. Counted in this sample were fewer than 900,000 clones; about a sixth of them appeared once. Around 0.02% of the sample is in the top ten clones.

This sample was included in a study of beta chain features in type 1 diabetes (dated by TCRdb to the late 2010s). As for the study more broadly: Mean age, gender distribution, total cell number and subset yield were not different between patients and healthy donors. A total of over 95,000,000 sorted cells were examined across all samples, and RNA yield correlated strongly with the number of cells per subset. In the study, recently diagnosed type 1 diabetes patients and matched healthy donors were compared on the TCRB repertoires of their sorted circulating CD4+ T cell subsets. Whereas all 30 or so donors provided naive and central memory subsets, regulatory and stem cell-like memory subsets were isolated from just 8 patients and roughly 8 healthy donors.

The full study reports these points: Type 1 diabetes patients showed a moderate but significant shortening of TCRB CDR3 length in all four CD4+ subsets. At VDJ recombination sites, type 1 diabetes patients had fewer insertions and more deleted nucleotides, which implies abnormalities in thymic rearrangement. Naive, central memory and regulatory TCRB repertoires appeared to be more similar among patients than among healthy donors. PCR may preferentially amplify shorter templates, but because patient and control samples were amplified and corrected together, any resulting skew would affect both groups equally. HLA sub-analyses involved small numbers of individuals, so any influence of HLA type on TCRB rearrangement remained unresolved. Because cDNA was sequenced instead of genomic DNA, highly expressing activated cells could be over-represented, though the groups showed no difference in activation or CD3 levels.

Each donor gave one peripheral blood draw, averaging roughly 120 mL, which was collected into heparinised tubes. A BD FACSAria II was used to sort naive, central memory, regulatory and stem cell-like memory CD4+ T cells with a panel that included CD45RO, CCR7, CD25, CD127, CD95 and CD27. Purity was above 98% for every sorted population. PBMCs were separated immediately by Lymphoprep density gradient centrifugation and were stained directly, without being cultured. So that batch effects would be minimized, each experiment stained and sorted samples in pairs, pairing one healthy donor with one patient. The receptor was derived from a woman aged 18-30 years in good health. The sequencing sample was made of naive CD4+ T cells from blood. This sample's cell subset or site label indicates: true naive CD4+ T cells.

The CDR3 reads as follows: CASSLGNYEQYF. Read as DNA, the sequence is TGCGCCAGCAGCTTGGGTAATTACGAGCAGTACTTC. The rearranged segments are TRBV5-1 and TRBJ2-7, with no confidently assigned D gene. From cysteine to phenylalanine, the CDR3 is 12 amino acids long. CDR3 DNA is the only sequence kept; it has 36 bases, read in frame from the first base. Between the V and J ends, shortened by 0 bases and 4 bases respectively, the junction contains 5 bases. Based on the germline V gene, the CDR1 and CDR2 sequences are SGHRS and YFSETQ.